The next 5 T cell receptor beta chains were all read from a single sample in a study of T-cell memory formation after mild COVID-19. Via MiXCR, TCRdb re-called the 5' RACE reads, giving one row per CDR3 protein. The sample consists of roughly 500,000 distinct CDR3 sequences, about a fifth of them appearing once. The material sequenced was PBMCs or a T cell subset sorted from them (not recorded which). The receptors shown here come from an adult woman who had mild COVID-19 (a few samples of this study predate the infection). Cell type and time point are not known.

Only a few counts were recorded for this clonotype. The rearrangement links TRBV5-4 to TRBJ2-1; D might be TRBD1 or TRBD2, each matching 5 bases. Trimming removed 6 bases from V and 8 bases from J, with 18 bases in between. The germline gives CDR1 SGHNT, CDR2 YYREEE (reference sequence). The CDR3 is made up of 14 amino acids. The DNA of the CDR3 is TGTGCCAGCACCCTGGCGGACACTAGGGATGAGCAGTTCTTC. This translates into CASTLADTRDEQFF.

The chain carries TRBV6-5 and TRBJ1-1, with TRBD1 as a possible D gene (6 bases). The CDR3 length is 17 residues. Germline V gene data show CDR1 as MNHEY and CDR2 as SVGAGI. Trimming left V 1 base short and J 2 bases short, with 17 bases between. The CDR3 region is CASSYFTTGRVNTEAFF. For the CDR3, the DNA is TGTGCCAGCAGTTACTTCACCACAGGGCGGGTCAACACTGAAGCTTTCTTT.

The chain joins TRBV20-1 to TRBJ2-1; no firm D call. This CDR3 is 11 amino acids long. CDR1 is DFQATT, CDR2 SNEGSKA, per germline (reference sequence). The V and J ends lost 0 bases and 8 bases respectively, with 5 bases between them. The DNA of the CDR3 is TGCAGTGCTAGAGATACCCATGAGCAGTTCTTC. It encodes CSARDTHEQFF.

The chain joins TRBV15 to TRBJ2-1; 8 bases fit TRBD1. This CDR3 is 15 amino acids long. CDR1 LNHNV and CDR2 YYDKDF come from the germline V gene (reference sequence). V gave up 4 bases and J gave up 2 bases; unmatched junction bases: 4. Here the CDR3 reads CATSTDRGAYNEQFF. In DNA, the CDR3 is TGTGCCACCAGCACCGACAGGGGAGCCTACAATGAGCAGTTCTTC.

This clonotype was picked up a small number of times. The V call is TRBV24-1, the J call TRBJ2-2; 14 bases match TRBD2. The CDR3 loop spans 18 amino acids. Germline trimming cut 4 bases from V and 2 bases from J; bases unmatched to any gene: 5. Germline CDR1 KGHDR, CDR2 SFDVKD. CDR3 residues: CATSDYGLAGGNTGELFF. For the CDR3, the DNA is TGTGCCACCAGTGACTACGGACTAGCGGGAGGTAACACCGGGGAGCTGTTTTTT.